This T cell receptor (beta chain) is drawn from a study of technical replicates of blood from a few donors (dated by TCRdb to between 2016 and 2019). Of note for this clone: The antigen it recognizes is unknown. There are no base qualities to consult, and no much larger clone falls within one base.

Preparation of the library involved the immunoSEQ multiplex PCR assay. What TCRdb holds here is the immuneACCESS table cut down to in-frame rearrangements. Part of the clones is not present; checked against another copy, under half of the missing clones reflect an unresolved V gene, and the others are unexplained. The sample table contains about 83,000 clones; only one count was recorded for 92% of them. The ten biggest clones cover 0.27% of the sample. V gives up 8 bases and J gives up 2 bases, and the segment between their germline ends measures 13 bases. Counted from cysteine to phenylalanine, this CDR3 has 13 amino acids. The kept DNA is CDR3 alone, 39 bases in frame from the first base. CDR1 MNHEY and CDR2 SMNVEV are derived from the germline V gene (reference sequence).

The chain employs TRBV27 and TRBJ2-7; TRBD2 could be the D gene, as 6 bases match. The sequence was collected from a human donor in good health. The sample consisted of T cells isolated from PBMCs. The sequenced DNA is TGTGCCAGCGCACTTTCGGGGGCCTACGAGCAGTACTTC. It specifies CASALSGAYEQYF.